A selection of T cell receptor beta chains follows, all from one sample in a study of response to subunit inactivated influenza vaccine. In TCRdb, the RT-PCR reads were re-called with MiXCR into one record per CDR3 protein. The data contain fewer than 700,000 distinct CDR3 sequences, over 10% of them seen just once; the ten biggest clones take up over 10%. This specimen consisted of PBMCs from blood, obtained 40 to 50 days after vaccination. Receptor source: a middle-aged man who received an inactivated influenza vaccine. Each CDR3 is given with its conserved first and last residue. A D gene is named only where the DNA matches it firmly. Size tells how often a clone was seen (once, few, many) or the class of an expanded clone, and some rows leave it out.

>NA|TRBJ2-1|many|TRBV20-1
CSVTGVNEQFF
TGCAGCGTGACGGGGGTCAATGAGCAGTTCTTC
>TRBD2|TRBJ2-1|once|TRBV20-1
CSASSTGLAGDNEQFF
TGCAGTGCTAGCTCGACCGGGCTAGCGGGGGACAATGAGCAGTTCTTC
>TRBD2|TRBJ2-3|NA|TRBV20-1
CSANIAGADTQYF
TGCAGTGCTAATATAGCGGGGGCAGATACGCAGTATTTT
>NA|TRBJ2-5|few|TRBV10-3
CAISESPTVQETQYF
TGTGCCATCAGTGAGTCGCCAACAGTCCAAGAGACCCAGTACTTC
>NA|TRBJ2-7|many|TRBV6-5
CASSYSGEGFYF
TGTGCCAGCAGTTACTCGGGTGAGGGGTTCTACTTC
>TRBD1|TRBJ2-1|NA|TRBV28
CASSRTGDREQFF
TGTGCCAGCAGTAGGACAGGGGATCGGGAGCAGTTCTTC
>TRBD2|TRBJ2-4|NA|TRBV12-3/TRBV12-4
CASSLRGGVAKNIQYF
TGTGCCAGCAGTTTACGGGGGGGCGTAGCCAAAAACATTCAGTACTTC
>TRBD2|TRBJ2-2|few|TRBV3-1
CASSRAGASTGELFF
TGTGCCAGCAGCCGAGCGGGAGCGAGCACCGGGGAGCTGTTTTTT
>TRBD2|TRBJ2-1|many|TRBV20-1
CSAREVGGASYNEQFF
TGCAGTGCTAGAGAGGTGGGAGGGGCCTCCTACAATGAGCAGTTCTTC
>TRBD2|TRBJ2-1|many|TRBV5-1
CASSLGTSGSYNEQFF
TGCGCCAGCAGCTTGGGCACTAGCGGTTCCTACAATGAGCAGTTCTTC
>NA|TRBJ1-5|few|TRBV20-1
CSATGTSNQPQHF
TGCAGTGCTACAGGGACGAGCAATCAGCCCCAGCATTTT
>NA|TRBJ2-1|many|TRBV6-2/TRBV6-3
CASSWMEFPYNEQFF
TGTGCCAGCAGTTGGATGGAGTTCCCCTACAATGAGCAGTTCTTC
>NA|TRBJ2-5|NA|TRBV6-1
CASSGRRSQETQYF
TGTGCCAGCAGTGGCCGCCGGTCCCAAGAGACCCAGTACTTC
>NA|TRBJ2-7|NA|TRBV4-2
CASSQDGGNEQYF
TGTGCCAGCAGCCAAGATGGAGGCAACGAGCAGTACTTC
>TRBD2|TRBJ2-1|NA|TRBV29-1
CSLIAGGEQFF
TGCAGCCTCATAGCGGGGGGAGAGCAGTTCTTC
>NA|TRBJ2-7|few|TRBV20-1
CSATTHGNEQYF
TGCAGTGCCACAACTCATGGGAACGAGCAGTACTTC
>TRBD2|TRBJ2-3|NA|TRBV18
CASSRGLAEFTSTDTQYF
TGTGCCAGCTCACGGGGACTAGCGGAATTTACCAGCACAGATACGCAGTATTTT